This TCR beta chain was found in a study of shared clonotypes between healthy human individuals. Per the germline V gene, CDR1 is KGHSH and CDR2 is LQKENI. The CDR3 contains 14 residues. With 3 bases removed from V and 8 bases from J, the gap between germline ends came to 14 bases. Study results and caveats: A few donors had around 5% of their naive CD4 clonotypes in common.

Points on this clone: Its antigen is undetermined.

Donors had no recently reported acute infections or vaccinations and were HIV-negative. CD4+ cells underwent separation, giving CD45RA+ naive and CD45RA-negative memory subsets. Deep-level assay runs were performed. This table comes from immunoSEQ multiplex PCR, and its TCRdb copy is limited to in-frame clones, with some not included. This table holds millions of clones, just over 90% found once. This TCR came from a man in his late teens or twenties in good health. This rearrangement joins TRBV18 to TRBJ2-1; TRBD1 or TRBD2 may be the D gene (5 bases each). The sequencing sample was made of naive CD4+ T cells sorted from blood. Subset defined: CD45RA+ positively selected. The DNA for the CDR3 is TGTGCCAGCTCACCTGGGACGGCTGTACATGAGCAGTTCTTC. It is translated as CASSPGTAVHEQFF.